The 16 T cell receptor beta chains listed next were all sequenced from one sample in a study of CD8 T cells in ankylosing spondylitis. TCRdb re-called the 5' RACE reads with MiXCR, one entry per CDR3 protein. The data hold about 200,000 distinct CDR3 sequences, with around 13% observed a single time. The sequenced material came from blood, either unsorted or a sorted T cell fraction (not recorded which). The source of these receptors is a male donor with ankylosing spondylitis or in good health (not recorded which).

In this sample, this clonotype turned up a few times. This sequence joins TRBV7-2 and TRBJ2-7; D not resolved. CDR1 and CDR2 (germline): SGHTA, FQGNSA. V shed 4 bases and J shed 0 bases, with 7 bases lying between them. The CDR3 spans 13 residues. CDR3 in amino acids: CASSSSYSYEQYF. CDR3 nucleotide sequence: TGTGCCAGCAGCTCCAGCTACTCCTACGAGCAGTACTTC.

The chain employs TRBV3-1 and TRBJ2-7; D unresolved. CDR3 length: 15 residues. The V gene's germline CDR1 is LGHDT and CDR2 YNNKEL (reference sequence). V shed 1 base and J shed 6 bases, with 16 bases lying between them. Written as DNA, the CDR3 is TGTGCCAGCAGCCAAGGGGCCCTACTGTTGGGCGAGCAGTACTTC. The encoded protein is CASSQGALLLGEQYF.

The gene calls are TRBV6-5 and TRBJ2-5; TRBD1 matches at 8 bases. CDR1 MNHEY and CDR2 SVGAGI come from the germline V gene. The V segment lost 2 bases and the J segment 4 bases; nucleotides outside the gene matches: 6. The CDR3 contains 15 residues. The CDR3 coding sequence is TGTGCCAGCAGTTACGACAGGGGCGCGGGAGAGACCCAGTACTTC. Its translation is CASSYDRGAGETQYF.

This clonotype was counted at least ten times. The chain recombines TRBV12-3 or TRBV12-4 with TRBJ2-7; D unresolved. The V and J ends lost 1 base and 5 bases respectively, with 12 bases between them. The length of the CDR3 is 14 residues. The chain's CDR3 is CASSLEGHLHEQYF. DNA of the CDR3: TGTGCCAGCAGTTTAGAGGGCCACCTTCACGAGCAGTACTTC.

This clonotype came up many times. The chain couples TRBV10-3 to TRBJ2-7, with 9 bases aligning to TRBD1. V trimming: 6 bases; J trimming: 2 bases; junction bases outside the gene matches: 5. CDR1 is ENHRY and CDR2 is SYGVKD in the germline V gene. The length of the CDR3 is 14 residues. The CDR3 protein is CAIRRGQGAYEQYF. The CDR3 nucleotides are TGTGCCATCAGGAGGGGACAGGGCGCCTACGAGCAGTACTTC.

This clonotype was recorded a few times. This chain joins TRBV18 and TRBJ1-2; D might be TRBD1 (5 bases). Germline CDR1 reads KGHSH; CDR2 reads LQKENI. CDR3 length: 14 amino acids. Trimming took off 3 bases at V and 8 bases at J, with 16 bases between the two ends. The DNA of the CDR3 is TGTGCCAGCTCACCGTCATCCAGGGTGGAAGGCTACACCTTC. Its protein product is CASSPSSRVEGYTF.

The table lists this clonotype with many counts. The rearrangement uses TRBV4-1 and TRBJ2-3, with 10 bases matching TRBD2. Trimming took 9 bases from V and 0 from J; bases not matched to a gene: 21. The CDR3 totals 20 residues. Germline V lookup: CDR1 MGHRA, CDR2 YSYEKL. CDR3 in DNA: TGCGCCAGTTTCCCTTTTAGCGGGAGGACCGAGTTTGATAGCACAGATACGCAGTATTTT. It encodes CASFPFSGRTEFDSTDTQYF.

This chain links TRBV4-1 with TRBJ2-2; D remains unclear. V was shortened by 4 bases and J by 5 bases, with 8 bases between the two germline ends. Germline V gives CDR1 MGHRA, CDR2 YSYEKL. The CDR3 is 13 amino acids. The CDR3 bases are TGCGCCAGCAGCCGATCAAGTACCGGGGAGCTGTTTTTT. Amino acid sequence: CASSRSSTGELFF.

The chain links TRBV7-9 to TRBJ1-2; D is ambiguous. The CDR3 covers 16 residues. Germline CDR1 reads SEHNR; CDR2 reads FQNEAQ (reference sequence). Deletions cut 1 base from V and 2 bases from J, with 14 bases between. CDR3 sequence: CASSLEAQSLNYGYTF. CDR3 sequence (DNA): TGTGCCAGCAGCTTAGAGGCCCAGTCTCTCAACTATGGCTACACCTTC.

The CDR3 nucleotides read TGCGCCAGCAGCTTTTACGGGACAGGGGATAATCAAGGGGACGAGCAGTACTTC. Protein product: CASSFYGTGDNQGDEQYF. The chain uses TRBV5-1 and TRBJ2-7, with TRBD1 matching 10 bases. The CDR3 length is 18 residues. V trimming: 2 bases; J trimming: 5 bases; junction bases outside the gene matches: 16. Per the germline V gene, CDR1 is SGHRS and CDR2 is YFSETQ.

This chain uses TRBV4-1 with TRBJ2-3, with 9 positions matching TRBD2. J gave up 1 base and V 5 bases, and 7 bases lay outside the gene matches. This CDR3 spans 16 amino acids. Germline CDR1 MGHRA, CDR2 YSYEKL. The CDR3 reads CASSTRTSAGTDTQYF. The CDR3 nucleotides are TGCGCCAGCAGCACGAGGACTAGCGCGGGCACAGATACGCAGTATTTT.

The rearrangement uses TRBV27 and TRBJ1-1; a possible D gene is TRBD1 (5 bases). Trimming took 6 bases from V and 3 from J, leaving 14 bases between them. Per the germline V gene, CDR1 is MNHEY and CDR2 is SMNVEV (reference sequence). The CDR3 covers 14 residues. DNA of the CDR3: TGTGCCAGCAGCTATGCTGGGGGATACACTGAAGCTTTCTTT. Amino acids: CASSYAGGYTEAFF.

This clonotype came up a few times. The rearrangement links TRBV29-1 to TRBJ2-5, with D possibly called TRBD1 or TRBD2 (5 bases each). This CDR3 region has 13 residues. The germline CDR1 and CDR2 sequences are SQVTM and ANQGSEA. The V end lost 8 bases, the J end lost 4 bases, and 17 bases lay between the germline ends. CDR3 nucleotides: TGCAGCTCTTATGGGGGAACAGCAGAGACCCAGTACTTC. Encoded protein: CSSYGGTAETQYF.

This clonotype was observed many times. The genes are TRBV11-1 and TRBJ2-7, with D perhaps matching TRBD1 (6 bases). The germline CDR1 and CDR2 sequences are SGHAT and FQDESV (reference sequence). With 3 bases removed from V and 2 bases from J, the gap between germline ends came to 23 bases. This CDR3 region has 18 residues. CDR3 region: CASSFMEPRDTGTYEQYF. CDR3 in DNA: TGTGCCAGCAGCTTCATGGAGCCTCGGGACACCGGCACCTACGAGCAGTACTTC.

This clonotype was picked up a small number of times. V usage is TRBV29-1 and J usage is TRBJ2-5; TRBD2 matches 8 bases. The CDR3 covers 17 residues. V shed 0 bases, J shed 1 base, and the junction held 10 bases outside the gene matches. The V gene's germline CDR1 is SQVTM and CDR2 ANQGSEA. CDR3 protein: CSVEDQESTSGQETQYF. The CDR3 coding sequence is TGCAGCGTTGAAGATCAAGAAAGCACTAGCGGCCAAGAGACCCAGTACTTC. Full variable domain (rest looked up from reference TRBV29-1 and TRBJ2-5): SAVISQKPSRDICQRGTSLTIQCQVDSQVTMMFWYRQQPGQSLTLIATANQGSEATYESGFVIDKFPISRPNLTFSTLTVSNMSPEDSSIYLCSVEDQESTSGQETQYFGPGTRLLVL.

The genes are TRBV12-3 or TRBV12-4 and TRBJ1-1, with TRBD1 as a possible D gene (6 bases). V lost 3 bases, J lost 2 bases, and 13 bases lay in between. CDR3 length: 15 residues. CDR3 sequence reads: CASSFWTDLNTEAFF. DNA for the CDR3: TGTGCCAGCAGTTTCTGGACAGATCTTAACACTGAAGCTTTCTTT.